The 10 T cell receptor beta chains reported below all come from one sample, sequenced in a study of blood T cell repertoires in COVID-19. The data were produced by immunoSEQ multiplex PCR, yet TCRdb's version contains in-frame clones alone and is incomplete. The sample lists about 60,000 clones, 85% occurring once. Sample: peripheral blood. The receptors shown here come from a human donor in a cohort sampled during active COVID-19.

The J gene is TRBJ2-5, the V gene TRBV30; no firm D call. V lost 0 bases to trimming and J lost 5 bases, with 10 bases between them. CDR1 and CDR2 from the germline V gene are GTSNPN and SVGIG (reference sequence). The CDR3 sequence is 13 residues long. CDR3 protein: CAWSVMVGETQYF. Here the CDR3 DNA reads TGTGCCTGGAGTGTAATGGTCGGGGAGACCCAGTACTTC. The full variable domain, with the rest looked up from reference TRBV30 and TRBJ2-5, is SQTIHQWPATLVQPVGSPLSLECTVEGTSNPNLYWYRQAAGRGLQLLFYSVGIGQISSEVPQNLSASRPQDRQFILSSKKLLLSDSGFYLCAWSVMVGETQYFGPGTRLLVL.

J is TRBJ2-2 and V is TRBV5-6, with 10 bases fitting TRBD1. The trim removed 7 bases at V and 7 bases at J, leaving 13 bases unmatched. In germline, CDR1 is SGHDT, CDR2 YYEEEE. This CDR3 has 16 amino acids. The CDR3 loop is CASRLQGTGVIGELFF. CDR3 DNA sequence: TGTGCCAGCCGGCTCCAAGGGACAGGGGTCATCGGGGAGCTGTTTTTT. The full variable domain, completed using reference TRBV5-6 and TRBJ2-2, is DAGVTQSPTHLIKTRGQQVTLRCSPKSGHDTVSWYQQALGQGPQFIFQYYEEEERQRGNFPDRFSGHQFPNYSSELNVNALLLGDSALYLCASRLQGTGVIGELFFGEGSRLTVL.

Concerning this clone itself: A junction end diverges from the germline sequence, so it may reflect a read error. The CDR3 DNA is TGTGCCAGCAGCCAGGGGTCGGGCCAGCGCTTC. Translated, it gives CASSQGSGQRF. The genes are TRBV13 and TRBJ1-2, with D perhaps TRBD1 (6 bases). CDR1 is PRHDT, CDR2 FYEKMQ, per germline (reference sequence). This CDR3 spans 11 amino acids.

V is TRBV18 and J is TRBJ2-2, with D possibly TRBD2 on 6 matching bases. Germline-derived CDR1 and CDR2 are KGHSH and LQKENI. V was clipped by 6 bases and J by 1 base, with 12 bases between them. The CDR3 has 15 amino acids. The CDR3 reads CASSRPGLNTGELFF. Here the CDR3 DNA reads TGTGCCAGCTCGCGGCCGGGACTGAACACCGGGGAGCTGTTTTTT.

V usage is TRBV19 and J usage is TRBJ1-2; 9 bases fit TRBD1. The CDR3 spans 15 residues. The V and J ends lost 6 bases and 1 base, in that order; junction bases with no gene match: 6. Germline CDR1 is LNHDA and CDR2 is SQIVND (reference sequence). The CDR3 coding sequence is TGTGCCAGTAGGACGGACAGGGGATTTAACTATGGCTACACCTTC. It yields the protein CASRTDRGFNYGYTF.

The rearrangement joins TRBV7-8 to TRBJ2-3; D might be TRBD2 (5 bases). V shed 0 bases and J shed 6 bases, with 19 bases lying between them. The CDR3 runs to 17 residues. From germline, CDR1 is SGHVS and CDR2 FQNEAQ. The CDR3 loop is CASSLAPSFVDSDTQYF. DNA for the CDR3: TGTGCCAGCAGCTTAGCGCCTAGCTTCGTTGATTCGGATACGCAGTATTTT.

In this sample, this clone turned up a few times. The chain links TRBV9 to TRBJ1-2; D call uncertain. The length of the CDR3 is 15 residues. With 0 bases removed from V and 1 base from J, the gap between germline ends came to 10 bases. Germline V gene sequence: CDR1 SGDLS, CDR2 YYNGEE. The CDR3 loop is CASSVAHTVNYGYTF. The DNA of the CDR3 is TGTGCCAGCAGCGTAGCCCATACAGTTAACTATGGCTACACCTTC.

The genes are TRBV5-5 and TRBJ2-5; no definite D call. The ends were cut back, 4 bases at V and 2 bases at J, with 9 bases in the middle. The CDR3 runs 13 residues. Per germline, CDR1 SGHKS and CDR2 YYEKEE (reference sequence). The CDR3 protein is CASSIRLQETQYF. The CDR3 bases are TGTGCCAGCAGCATCAGATTACAAGAGACCCAGTACTTC.

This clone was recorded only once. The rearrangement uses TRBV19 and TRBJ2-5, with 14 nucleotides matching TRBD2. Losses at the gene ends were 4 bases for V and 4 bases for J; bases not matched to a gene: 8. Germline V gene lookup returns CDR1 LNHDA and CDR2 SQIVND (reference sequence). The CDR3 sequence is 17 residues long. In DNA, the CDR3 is TGTGCCAGTAGTAAAAGACTAGCGGGGGGGCCCCGAGAGACCCAGTACTTC. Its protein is CASSKRLAGGPRETQYF.

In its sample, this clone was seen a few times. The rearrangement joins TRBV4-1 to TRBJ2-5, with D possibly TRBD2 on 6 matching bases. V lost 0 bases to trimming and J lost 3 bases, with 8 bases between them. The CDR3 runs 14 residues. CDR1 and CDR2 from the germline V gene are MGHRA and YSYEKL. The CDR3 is CASSQDSGEETQYF. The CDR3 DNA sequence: TGCGCCAGCAGCCAAGATTCGGGGGAAGAGACCCAGTACTTC.